This TCR beta chain derives from a study of blood T cell repertoires in COVID-19 (dated by TCRdb to the early 2020s). Some background on the complete study: Samples covering the acute and convalescent phases of COVID-19 were provided by collaborators in the United States, Italy and Spain. Where HLA class I and class II types were available, the types were taken from metadata supplied by the sample provider, not from assay-based typing. The dataset comprised deeply sampled blood TCRbeta repertoires from subjects exposed to, actively infected with, or recovered from COVID-19. Sample metadata almost always included a de-identified subject ID, COVID-19 status, age in years and sex. Samples were obtained from the ongoing ImmuneRACE study (first 160 participants) and from 1,000 to 1,500 subjects provided by 6 global collaborators. The material from the prospective study consisted of cDNA or gDNA derived from T cells, B-cell-depleted T cells, or PBMCs. The repertoires were made available in a free public database intended to serve as a resource for research on the immune response to SARS-CoV-2. What the study reported, not specific to this receptor: The quantity of clinical and demographic metadata differed by source and by participant and was supplied without curation.

Enrolling through a virtual design, the prospective study's participants ranged in age from roughly 18 to 100 years and lived across 24 United States geographic areas. In the prospective study, participants were assigned to cohorts based on the clinical history participants reported in a screening survey and a study questionnaire. Mobile phlebotomists in the prospective study collected whole blood, serum and a nasopharyngeal or oropharyngeal swab from every participant. Participants in the prospective study had the option to provide additional blood draws and questionnaires over a roughly two-month period. Before DNA extraction, blood samples from the prospective study were shipped at room temperature or frozen. The immunoSEQ Assay, a bias-controlled multiplex PCR, was used to amplify TCRbeta CDR3 regions from genomic DNA. The authors processed their data as follows. Within the assay, amplification of reference gene primers was used to estimate how many nucleated cells each sample contained. To quantify the absolute abundance of each unique TCRbeta CDR3 rearrangement, sequence reads were collapsed and filtered. For each sample, productive Simpson clonality was calculated as the square root of Simpson's diversity index across productive rearrangements. TCRdb took this table from immuneACCESS and kept in-frame rearrangements with V and J called. Such tables lack part of the clones; where checked against another copy, unresolved V genes explain under half of the gap, and the rest is unexplained. Clonal size and the V and J genes are those of that table, whereas D and trimming came from the DNA. The sample data list 210,000 or so clones, and 80% of these were observed just once. The top ten clonotypes cover approximately 4.3% of the sample.

Turning to this clone: The antigen it binds to is not known. Per-nucleotide qualities are absent, and no much larger clonotype sits a single base away.

Looking up the germline V gene yields CDR1 SGHTA and CDR2 FQGNSA. The CDR3 contains 13 residues, cysteine and phenylalanine counted. Left in the record is the CDR3 DNA by itself, 39 bases read in frame from the first base. Relative to germline, V is 3 bases shorter and J is 16 bases shorter, with 19 bases between their ends. This TCR was sampled from a man aged 25 to 40 with acute COVID-19. This chain joins TRBV7-2 to TRBJ2-4; D gene: possibly TRBD2, on 6 matching bases. Material for sequencing was PBMCs or T cells enriched from blood (not recorded which). The DNA reads as follows: TGTGCCAGCAGCTTCGGGTGGGACTCCAAGATATACTTC. This gives the protein CASSFGWDSKIYF.